This T cell receptor (beta chain) was documented in a study of T cell responses to AZD1222 COVID-19 vaccine (TCRdb year 2021). The study in broad terms: Because spike-specific TCR depth and breadth did not differ between the two schedules, AZD1222 recipients who got a second dose at roughly 4 weeks were pooled with those who got a second dose at roughly 12 weeks. Trial participants were enrolled by age into 18-55, 56-69 and 70-plus year subgroups, with 148, 28 and 57 TCR-sequenced participants respectively. A total of over 230 trial participants underwent TCR sequencing, of whom nearly 210 had received two doses of AZD1222 and some 25 had received two doses of the MenACWY control vaccine. What the research found in general, with its limitations: Because no samples from the day 14 peak response were available, repertoires could be characterized only after the peak T cell response. After two AZD1222 doses, spike-specific TCR breadth and depth were significantly higher than at day 0 and than in MenACWY recipients. The vaccine-associated CD4 TCRs covered the entire spike protein, and the dominant responses fell in regions 160-218 and 743-854. In the small 56-69-year group, the increase in depth fell short of significance, most likely because of low power. Conclusions about previously exposed vaccinees were limited because only six AZD1222 recipients were SARS-CoV-2 seropositive at baseline. Most participants were white British and females outnumbered males, and the authors suggested that clonal diversity may have been underestimated. Reportedly, almost half of the unique spike-specific TCRs recognized epitopes lying outside the regions that are mutated in the B.1.351 and B.1.1.7 variants.

The CDR3 regions of human TCRbeta chains were analyzed by immunosequencing. The authors' analysis ran thus. Repertoire TCRs were checked for matches against a reference library of SARS-CoV-2-specific TCRs that had been generated using the MIRA antigen-specificity platform. Breadth was defined as the fraction of unique TCRs that were SARS-CoV-2-associated, and depth was defined as the fraction of total T cells that were SARS-CoV-2-associated. Using the MIRA data, each spike-specific TCR was assigned both to the spike region to which the TCR was reactive and to a CD4 or CD8 class. Log10-transformed breadth and depth values were compared by one-way ANOVA with Sidak's multiple comparisons tests. The source is immuneACCESS, and TCRdb retained only in-frame sequences with V and J called. Part of the clones is not carried over; for the studies checked, unresolved V genes explain less than half of this, and the remainder is unexplained. Clone size and V and J calls were adopted from that table, with D and trimming inferred from the DNA. The sample table lists over 100,000 clones, 84% of them with a count of one. The ten largest clones add up to approximately 15% of the sample.

V is reduced by 5 bases and J by 4 bases, leaving a spacing of 15 bases between them. CDR1 and CDR2 are drawn from the germline V gene (reference sequence): SEHNR, FQNEAQ. Including the terminal cysteine and phenylalanine, the CDR3 comprises 15 residues. The retained sequence is limited to the CDR3, 45 bases, with the frame set at the first base. Read against the paper, the sample's time point label means: baseline before first vaccination. Samples from vaccinated people were obtained from the UK trials COV001 and COV002, which included a single-blind randomized controlled phase 2/3 trial of AZD1222 (ChAdOx1 nCoV-19) in healthy adults. For TCRbeta chain sequencing, PBMC samples were collected from trial participants at day 0 and at day 28 after the second dose. As to this clone: This clone's antigen is unknown. Per-base quality was not reported, and no clone a single base away is much larger than it.

Source: peripheral blood, taken on day 0 of AZD1222 vaccination. The source is an adult in good health. The chain is assembled from TRBV7-9 and TRBJ2-1; too little of a D gene remains to name it. The CDR3 corresponds to CASSPRRTDYNEQFF. The DNA sequence is given as TGTGCCAGCAGCCCCCGGAGAACAGATTACAATGAGCAGTTCTTC.